This T cell receptor beta chain was captured by sequencing in a study of a mutant IDH1 vaccine in newly diagnosed glioma. The sample's time point: week 11, during vaccination. The vaccine gave 300 ug of a 20-mer mutant IDH1 peptide subcutaneously per dose. Newly diagnosed WHO grade 3 or 4 IDH1-mutant, ATRX-lost astrocytomas were identified in the donors. The protocol was immunoSEQ multiplex PCR, while the TCRdb copy is restricted to in-frame clones and leaves out a portion. The sample records about 36,000 clones, about four fifths being singletons. The CDR3 is 14 amino acids. Germline V lookup: CDR1 SGHRS, CDR2 YFSETQ. Trimming cost V 5 bases and J 2 bases, with 8 bases left between them. Regarding this clone: Its antigen is not known.

The sample here was peripheral blood mononuclear cells (PBMCs), taken from a glioma patient whose treatment included an IDH1 peptide vaccine. This clonotype was sampled from a woman aged 25-40 years with glioma. Some clones in this sample may be carry-over from other donors' samples. This chain connects TRBV5-1 to TRBJ2-6; D may be TRBD1 (6 bases). This CDR3 reads CASRGGTGANVLTF. CDR3 coding DNA: TGCGCCAGCAGAGGGGGTACTGGGGCCAACGTCCTGACTTTC.